Sequencing of this T cell receptor beta chain was carried out in a study of cytomegalovirus exposure and HLA in healthy donors. V lost 1 base, J lost 2 bases, and 12 bases lay in between. The CDR3 loop spans 15 amino acids. In germline, CDR1 is SGDLS, CDR2 YYNGEE. Details on this clone: Its antigen is still unknown.

PCR employed 60 Vbeta and 13 Jbeta primers. Sequencing was performed with immunoSEQ multiplex PCR; in TCRdb, only in-frame clones are kept and a portion is missing. The sample shows about 110,000 clones, 15% of them seen only once. Study results and caveats: Likely technical artifact: a cluster of highly shared sequence variants. Later on, an analysis showed TCR association rates differing by HLA locus, with DRB1 the most and HLA-C the fewest.

The J gene is TRBJ2-5, the V gene TRBV9; possibly TRBD1 for D (6 bases). The specimen sequenced was PBMCs. This sequence originates from a woman aged 18-30 years in good health and CMV-seronegative. The CDR3 loop reads CASSVMGARQETQYF. In nucleotides, the CDR3 is TGTGCCAGCAGCGTAATGGGGGCGCGGCAAGAGACCCAGTACTTC.